The clone carrying this T cell receptor (beta chain) was counted ten times or more. Its target is unknown. Germline CDR1 and CDR2: LGHNT and FRNRAP. There are 13 residues in the CDR3. V was trimmed by 2 bases and J by 8 bases, leaving 12 bases between them. From the 5' RACE reads, TCRdb called clonotypes with MiXCR, one entry per CDR3 protein. Seen here are about 500,000 distinct CDR3 sequences, about 5.2% observed once, and the top ten hold approximately 3.5%. The data were obtained in a study of CD8 T cells in ankylosing spondylitis. General observations from the study: A motif of under 10 highly homologous TCR beta variants was seen as apparently characteristic of ankylosing spondylitis blood.

The sequencing sample was made of blood, either unsorted or a sorted T cell fraction (not recorded which). The receptor was derived from a male donor with ankylosing spondylitis. The chain employs TRBV12-5 and TRBJ1-2, with D maybe TRBD1 (6 bases). The CDR3 loop reads CASGLHRVEGYTF. The CDR3 region has the DNA TGTGCTAGTGGTTTGCACAGGGTGGAGGGCTACACCTTC.